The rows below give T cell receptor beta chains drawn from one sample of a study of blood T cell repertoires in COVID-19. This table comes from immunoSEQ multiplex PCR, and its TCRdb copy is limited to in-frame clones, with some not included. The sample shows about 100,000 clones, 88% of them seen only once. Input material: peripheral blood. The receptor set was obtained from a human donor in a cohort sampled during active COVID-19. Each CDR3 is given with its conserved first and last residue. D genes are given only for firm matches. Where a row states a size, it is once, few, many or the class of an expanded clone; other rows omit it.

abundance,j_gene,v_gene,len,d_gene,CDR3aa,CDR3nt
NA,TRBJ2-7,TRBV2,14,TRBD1,CASREDRLTYEQYF,TGTGCCAGCAGGGAGGACAGGTTAACCTACGAGCAGTACTTC
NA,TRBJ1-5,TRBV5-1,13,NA,CASSSEPNQPQHF,TGCGCCAGCAGCTCGGAGCCTAATCAGCCCCAGCATTTT
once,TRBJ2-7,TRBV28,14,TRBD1,CASSFGGQLLEQYF,TGTGCCAGCAGCTTTGGGGGACAGCTCCTCGAGCAGTACTTC
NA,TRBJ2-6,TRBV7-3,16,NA,CASSLGGVSGANVLTF,TGTGCCAGCAGCCTCGGAGGGGTCTCTGGGGCCAACGTCCTGACTTTC
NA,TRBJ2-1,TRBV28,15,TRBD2,CASSRTSGAYNEQFF,TGTGCCAGCAGCAGGACTAGCGGGGCCTACAATGAGCAGTTCTTC
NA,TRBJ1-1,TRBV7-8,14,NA,CASSPTRGNTEAFF,TGTGCCAGCAGCCCAACCAGGGGTAACACTGAAGCTTTCTTT
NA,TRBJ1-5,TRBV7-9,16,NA,CASSSVWGGENQPQHF,TGTGCCAGCAGCTCAGTGTGGGGGGGCGAAAATCAGCCCCAGCATTTT
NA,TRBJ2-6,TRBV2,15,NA,CASRTPGAGANVLTF,TGTGCCAGCAGGACTCCGGGGGCTGGGGCCAACGTCCTGACTTTC
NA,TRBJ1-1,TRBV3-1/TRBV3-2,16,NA,CASSQARGGGATEAFF,TGTGCCAGCAGCCAAGCCCGGGGAGGGGGGGCGACTGAAGCTTTCTTT
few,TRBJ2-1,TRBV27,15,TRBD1,CASISGQGAYNEQFF,TGTGCCAGCATTAGCGGACAGGGGGCTTACAATGAGCAGTTCTTC
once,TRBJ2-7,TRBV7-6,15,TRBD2,CASSSPGAGGGEQYF,TGTGCCAGCAGCAGCCCTGGGGCGGGAGGGGGCGAGCAGTACTTC
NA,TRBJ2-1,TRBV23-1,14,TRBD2,CASSQGTSANEQFF,TGCGCCAGCAGTCAAGGGACTAGCGCCAATGAGCAGTTCTTC
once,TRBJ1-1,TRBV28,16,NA,CASSLFASGGITEAFF,TGTGCCAGCAGTTTATTTGCCTCGGGGGGAATCACTGAAGCTTTCTTT
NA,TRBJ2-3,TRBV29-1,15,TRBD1,CSVDGTGWSTDTQYF,TGCAGCGTCGACGGGACAGGGTGGAGCACAGATACGCAGTATTTT
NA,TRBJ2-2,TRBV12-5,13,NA,CASLVYAKGELFF,TGTGCTAGTTTGGTGTATGCTAAGGGGGAGCTGTTTTTT
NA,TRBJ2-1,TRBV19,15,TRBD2,CASSLGVAGYNEQFF,TGTGCCAGTAGCCTTGGGGTAGCGGGGTACAATGAGCAGTTCTTC
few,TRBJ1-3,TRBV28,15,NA,CASSWRVGFGNTIYF,TGTGCCAGCAGCTGGCGGGTGGGCTTTGGAAACACCATATATTTT
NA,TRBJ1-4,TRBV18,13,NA,CASSPGQNEKLFF,TGTGCCAGCTCACCCGGACAGAATGAAAAACTGTTTTTT
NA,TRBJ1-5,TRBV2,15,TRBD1,CASRGQGIRNQPQHF,TGTGCCAGCAGGGGACAGGGCATCCGCAATCAGCCCCAGCATTTT
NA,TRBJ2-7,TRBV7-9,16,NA,CASSIEGTGAAYEQYF,TGTGCCAGCAGCATAGAAGGCACGGGAGCTGCCTACGAGCAGTACTTC
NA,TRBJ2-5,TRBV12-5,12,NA,CASGLTGGTQYF,TGTGCTAGTGGTTTGACAGGCGGAACCCAGTACTTC
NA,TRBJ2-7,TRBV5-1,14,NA,CASSLDRAGYEQYF,TGCGCCAGCAGCTTGGATAGGGCGGGTTACGAGCAGTACTTC
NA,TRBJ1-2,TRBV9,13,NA,CASPDPQGHGYTF,TGTGCCAGCCCCGACCCACAGGGCCATGGCTACACCTTC